This T cell receptor (beta chain) stems from a study of T cell responses to AZD1222 COVID-19 vaccine. Study background: Combined were second doses at about 4 or about 12 weeks. Broader study findings: Repertoire collection took place solely once the T cell response had peaked. Spike-specific TCR repertoires showed rising breadth and depth after two AZD1222 doses. CD4 TCRs covered the whole spike, strongest at regions 160-218 and 743-854.

This clone was observed once. Its specificity is not known. Only in-frame clones appear in the TCRdb table, and some are missing; sequencing was by immunoSEQ multiplex PCR. Of approximately 100,000 clones listed, 85% to 90% are singletons. Germline values: CDR1 LGHNA, CDR2 YNFKEQ. The J segment lost 4 bases and the V segment lost 2 bases, leaving 10 bases of the junction unmatched. The CDR3 sequence is 16 residues long. The chain employs TRBV4-2 and TRBJ2-7, with 8 bases aligning to TRBD1. This receptor was identified in an adult in good health. The sample in question was peripheral blood, obtained on day 0 of AZD1222 vaccination. CDR3 in amino acids: CASSQSSGQGHYEQYF. The CDR3, as DNA: TGTGCCAGCAGCCAATCCTCCGGACAGGGACATTACGAGCAGTACTTC.